The clone carrying this T cell receptor beta chain has at least ten counts. The sample is drawn from a study of regulatory T cells in long-lasting Graves disease. V was trimmed by 4 bases and J by 0 bases, leaving 12 bases between them. CDR3 length equals 15 residues. Germline-derived CDR1 and CDR2 are SNHLY and FYNNEI. The sample's time point: newly diagnosed GD, antithyroid drugs for less than 3 months. PBMC-extracted RNA yielded the TCR library. The TCR beta library used iRepertoire HTBI primers with Arm-PCR amplification of CDR3. TCRdb re-called the multiplex PCR reads with MiXCR, one entry per CDR3 protein. Counted here are roughly 500,000 distinct CDR3 sequences, 9.5% to 15% occurring once; the ten biggest clones make up approximately 9.6%. This same sample was also part of a study on T cells in Graves' hyperthyroidism and ophthalmopathy.

This rearrangement joins TRBV2 to TRBJ1-1; D gene uncertain. The specimen was peripheral blood mononuclear cells (PBMCs), collected at new diagnosis, from a patient treated with antithyroid drugs. This receptor was taken from a woman in her twenties or thirties with Graves disease. CDR3 sequence (DNA): TGTGCCAGCAGTGTCCGCGGCGGAATGAACACTGAAGCTTTCTTT. It translates to CASSVRGGMNTEAFF.